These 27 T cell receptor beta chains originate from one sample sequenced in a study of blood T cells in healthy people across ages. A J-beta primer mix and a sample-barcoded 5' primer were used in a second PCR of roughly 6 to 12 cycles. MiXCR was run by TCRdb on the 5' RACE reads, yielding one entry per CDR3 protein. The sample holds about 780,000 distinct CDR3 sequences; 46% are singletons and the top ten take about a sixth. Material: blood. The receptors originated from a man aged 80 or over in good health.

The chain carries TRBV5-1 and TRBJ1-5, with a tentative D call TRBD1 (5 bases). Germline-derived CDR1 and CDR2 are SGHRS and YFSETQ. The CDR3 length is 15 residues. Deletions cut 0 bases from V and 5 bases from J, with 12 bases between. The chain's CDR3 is CASSLDQGSDQPQHF. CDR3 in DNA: TGCGCCAGCAGCTTGGATCAGGGAAGTGATCAGCCCCAGCATTTT.

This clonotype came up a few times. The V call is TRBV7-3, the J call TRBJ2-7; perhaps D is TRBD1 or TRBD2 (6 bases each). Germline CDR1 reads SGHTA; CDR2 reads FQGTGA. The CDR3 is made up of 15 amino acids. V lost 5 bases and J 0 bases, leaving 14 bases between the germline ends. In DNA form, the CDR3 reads TGTGCCAGCAGCCCCGGGGGCGGCTCCTCCTACGAGCAGTACTTC. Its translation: CASSPGGGSSYEQYF.

The CDR3 region has the DNA TGTGCCAGCAGCTCCGCTGGGGGAAACTATGGCTACACCTTC. Residues: CASSSAGGNYGYTF. The V gene is TRBV9, the J gene TRBJ1-2, with a tentative D call TRBD1 (5 bases). CDR1 is SGDLS, CDR2 YYNGEE, per germline. V was trimmed by 4 bases and J by 2 bases, leaving 12 bases between them. The CDR3 is made up of 14 amino acids.

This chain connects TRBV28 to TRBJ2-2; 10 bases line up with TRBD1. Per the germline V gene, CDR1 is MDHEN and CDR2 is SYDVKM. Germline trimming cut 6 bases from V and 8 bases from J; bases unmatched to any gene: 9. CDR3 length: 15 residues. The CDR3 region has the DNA TGTGCCAGCAGACATGACAGGGGGCGCGGAGGGGAGCTGTTTTTT. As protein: CASRHDRGRGGELFF.

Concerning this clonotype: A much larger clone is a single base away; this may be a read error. The CDR3 spells CSATIGGDEQYF. The CDR3 coding sequence is TGCAGTGCTACGATAGGGGGGGATGAGCAGTACTTC. The chain recombines TRBV20-1 with TRBJ2-7; the D gene is possibly TRBD2 (7 bases). The CDR3 is 12 amino acids. Per germline, CDR1 DFQATT and CDR2 SNEGSKA (reference sequence). The ends were cut back, 4 bases at V and 7 bases at J, with 14 bases in the middle.

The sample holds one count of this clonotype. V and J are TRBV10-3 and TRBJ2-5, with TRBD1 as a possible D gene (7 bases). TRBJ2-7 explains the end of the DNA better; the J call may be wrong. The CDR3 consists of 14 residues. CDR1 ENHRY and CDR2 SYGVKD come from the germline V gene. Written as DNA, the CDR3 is TGTGCCATCATGGATCCAGGGGGGCCCTACGAGCAGTACTTC. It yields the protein CAIMDPGGPYEQYF.

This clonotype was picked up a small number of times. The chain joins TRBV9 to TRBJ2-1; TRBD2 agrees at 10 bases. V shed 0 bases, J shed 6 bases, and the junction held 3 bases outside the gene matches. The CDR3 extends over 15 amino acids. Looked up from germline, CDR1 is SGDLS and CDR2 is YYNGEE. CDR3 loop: CASSVASGRANEQFF. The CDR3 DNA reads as TGTGCCAGCAGCGTAGCCAGCGGGAGGGCCAATGAGCAGTTCTTC.

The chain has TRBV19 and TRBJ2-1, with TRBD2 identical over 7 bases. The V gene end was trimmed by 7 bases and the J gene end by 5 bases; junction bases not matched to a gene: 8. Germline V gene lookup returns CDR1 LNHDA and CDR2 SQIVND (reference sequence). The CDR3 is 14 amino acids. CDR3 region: CASKGREWNNEQFF. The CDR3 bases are TGTGCCAGTAAGGGGCGGGAGTGGAACAATGAGCAGTTCTTC.

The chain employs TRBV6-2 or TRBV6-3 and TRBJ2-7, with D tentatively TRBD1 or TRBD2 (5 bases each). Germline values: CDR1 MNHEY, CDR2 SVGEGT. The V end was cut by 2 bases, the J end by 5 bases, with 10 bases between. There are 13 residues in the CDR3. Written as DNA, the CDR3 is TGTGCCAGCAGTTACACGTGGGGGAACGAGCAGTACTTC. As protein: CASSYTWGNEQYF.

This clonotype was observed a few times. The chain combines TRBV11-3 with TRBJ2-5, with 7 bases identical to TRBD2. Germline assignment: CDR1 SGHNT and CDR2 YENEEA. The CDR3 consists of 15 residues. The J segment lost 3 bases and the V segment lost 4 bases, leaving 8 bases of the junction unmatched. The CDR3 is CASSSRRLAEETQYF. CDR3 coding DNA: TGTGCCAGCAGCTCCCGACGGCTAGCGGAAGAGACCCAGTACTTC.

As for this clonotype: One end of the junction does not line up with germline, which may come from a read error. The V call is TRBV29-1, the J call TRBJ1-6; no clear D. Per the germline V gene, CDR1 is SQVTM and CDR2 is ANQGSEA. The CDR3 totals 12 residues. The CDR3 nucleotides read TGCAGCGTTGGATACGATAATTCACCCCCCCACTTT. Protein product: CSVGYDNSPPHF.

The CDR3 sequence: CASSPGTSRRRDTQYF. CDR3 coding DNA: TGTGCCAGCAGCCCCGGGACTAGTCGGAGGCGGGATACGCAGTATTTT. The chain uses TRBV7-2 and TRBJ2-3, with 8 bases lining up with TRBD2. Trimming at V came to 5 bases and at J to 6 bases, leaving 13 bases not matched to a gene. The germline gives CDR1 SGHTA, CDR2 FQGNSA. This CDR3 contains 16 residues.

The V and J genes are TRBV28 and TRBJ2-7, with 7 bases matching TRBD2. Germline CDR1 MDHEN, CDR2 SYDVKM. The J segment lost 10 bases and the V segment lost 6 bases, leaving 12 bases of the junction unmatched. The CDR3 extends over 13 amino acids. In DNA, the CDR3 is TGTGCCAGCAGACTGGGAGGGGCAAGTCCCCAGTACTTC. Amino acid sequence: CASRLGGASPQYF.

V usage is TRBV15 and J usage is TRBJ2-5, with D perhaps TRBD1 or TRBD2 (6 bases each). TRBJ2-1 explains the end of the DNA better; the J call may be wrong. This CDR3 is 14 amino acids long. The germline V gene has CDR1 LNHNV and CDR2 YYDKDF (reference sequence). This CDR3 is CATSRGGQQETQFF. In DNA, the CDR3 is TGTGCCACCAGCAGGGGGGGACAACAAGAGACCCAGTTCTTC.

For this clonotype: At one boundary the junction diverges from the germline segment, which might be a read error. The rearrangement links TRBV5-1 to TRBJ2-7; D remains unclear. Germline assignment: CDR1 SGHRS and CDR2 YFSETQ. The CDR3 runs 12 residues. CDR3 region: CAGSLNFGEQYF. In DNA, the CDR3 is TGCGCCGGCAGCCTAAATTTTGGTGAGCAGTACTTC.

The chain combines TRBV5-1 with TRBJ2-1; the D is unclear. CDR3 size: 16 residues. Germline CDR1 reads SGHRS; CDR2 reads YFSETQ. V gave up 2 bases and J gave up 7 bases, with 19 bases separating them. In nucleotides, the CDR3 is TGCGCCAGCAGCTTTAACCCGGGTTTTGGAATGAATGAGCAGTTCTTC. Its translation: CASSFNPGFGMNEQFF.

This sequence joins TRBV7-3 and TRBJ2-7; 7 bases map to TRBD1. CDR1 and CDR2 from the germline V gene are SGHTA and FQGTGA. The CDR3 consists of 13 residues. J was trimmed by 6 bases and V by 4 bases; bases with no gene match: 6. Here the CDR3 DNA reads TGTGCCAGCAGCTCCGGACAGGCCTCCGAGCAGTACTTC. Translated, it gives CASSSGQASEQYF.

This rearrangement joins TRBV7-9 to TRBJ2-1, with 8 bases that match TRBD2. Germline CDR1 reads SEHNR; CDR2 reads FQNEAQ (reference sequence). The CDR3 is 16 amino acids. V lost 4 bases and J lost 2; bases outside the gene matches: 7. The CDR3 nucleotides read TGTGCCAGCAGCTCCCGGACTAGCTGGACCTACAATGAGCAGTTCTTC. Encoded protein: CASSSRTSWTYNEQFF.

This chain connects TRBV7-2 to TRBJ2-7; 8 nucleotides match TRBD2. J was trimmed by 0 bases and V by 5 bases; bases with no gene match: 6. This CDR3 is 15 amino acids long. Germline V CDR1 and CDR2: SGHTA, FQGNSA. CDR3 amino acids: CASSSGLATSYEQYF. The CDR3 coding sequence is TGTGCCAGCAGCAGCGGACTAGCAACCTCCTACGAGCAGTACTTC. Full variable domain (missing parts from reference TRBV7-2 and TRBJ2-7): GAGVSQSPSNKVTEKGKDVELRCDPISGHTALYWYRQSLGQGLEFLIYFQGNSAPDKSGLPSDRFSAERTGGSVSTLTIQRTQQEDSAVYLCASSSGLATSYEQYFGPGTRLTVT.

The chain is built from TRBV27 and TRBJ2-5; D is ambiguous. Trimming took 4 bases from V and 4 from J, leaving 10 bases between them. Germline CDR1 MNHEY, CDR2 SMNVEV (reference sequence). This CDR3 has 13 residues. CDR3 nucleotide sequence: TGTGCCAGCAGTTCAAGATCAACAGAGACCCAGTACTTC. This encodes CASSSRSTETQYF.

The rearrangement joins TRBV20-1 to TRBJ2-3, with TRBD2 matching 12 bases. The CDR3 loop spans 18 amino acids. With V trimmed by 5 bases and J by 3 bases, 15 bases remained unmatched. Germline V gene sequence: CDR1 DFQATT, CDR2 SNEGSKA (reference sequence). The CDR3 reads CSAPGQGRTSGNTDTQYF. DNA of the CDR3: TGCAGTGCTCCGGGACAGGGCCGGACTAGCGGGAATACAGATACGCAGTATTTT.

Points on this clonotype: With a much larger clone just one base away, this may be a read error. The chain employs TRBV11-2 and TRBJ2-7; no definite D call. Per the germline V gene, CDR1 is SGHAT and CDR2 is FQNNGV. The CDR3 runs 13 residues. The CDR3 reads CASILDRSYEQYF. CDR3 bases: TGTGCCAGCATCTTAGACCGATCCTACGAGCAGTACTTC.

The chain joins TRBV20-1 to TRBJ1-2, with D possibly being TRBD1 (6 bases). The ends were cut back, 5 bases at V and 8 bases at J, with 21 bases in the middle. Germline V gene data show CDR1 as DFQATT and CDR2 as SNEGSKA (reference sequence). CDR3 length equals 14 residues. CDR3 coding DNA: TGCAGTGCTCCCTGGGGGGCAGGGAGCACCGGCTACACCTTC. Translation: CSAPWGAGSTGYTF.

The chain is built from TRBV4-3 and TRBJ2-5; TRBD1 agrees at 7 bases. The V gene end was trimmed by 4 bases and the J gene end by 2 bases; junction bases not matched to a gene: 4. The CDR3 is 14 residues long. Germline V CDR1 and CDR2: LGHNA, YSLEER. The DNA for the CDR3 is TGCGCCAGCAGCCTGGACAGGAGACAAGAGACCCAGTACTTC. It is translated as CASSLDRRQETQYF.

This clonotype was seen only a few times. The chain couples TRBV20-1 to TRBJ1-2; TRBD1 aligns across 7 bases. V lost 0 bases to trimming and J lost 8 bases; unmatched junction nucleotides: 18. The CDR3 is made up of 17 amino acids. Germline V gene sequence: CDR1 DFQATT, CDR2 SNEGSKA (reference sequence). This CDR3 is CSARDPQGTYKGWGYTF. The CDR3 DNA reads TGCAGTGCTAGAGATCCACAGGGGACGTATAAAGGATGGGGCTACACCTTC.

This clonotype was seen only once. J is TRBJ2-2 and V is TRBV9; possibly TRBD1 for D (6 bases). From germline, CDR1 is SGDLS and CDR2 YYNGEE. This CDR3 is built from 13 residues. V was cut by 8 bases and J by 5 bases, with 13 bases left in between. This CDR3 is CARVRGNTGELFF. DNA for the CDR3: TGTGCCAGAGTAAGGGGGAATACCGGGGAGCTGTTTTTT.

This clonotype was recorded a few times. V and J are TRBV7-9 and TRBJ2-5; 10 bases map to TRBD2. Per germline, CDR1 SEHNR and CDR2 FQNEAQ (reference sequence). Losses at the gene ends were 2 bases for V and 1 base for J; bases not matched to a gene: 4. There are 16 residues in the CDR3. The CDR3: CASSLQLAGSQETQYF. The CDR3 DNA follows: TGTGCCAGCAGCTTACAACTAGCGGGATCCCAAGAGACCCAGTACTTC.